The clone carrying this TCR beta chain has a single count. This sample is drawn from a study of cytomegalovirus exposure and HLA in healthy donors. Amplification used 60 Vbeta primers and 13 Jbeta primers. Libraries were prepared by immunoSEQ multiplex PCR; TCRdb keeps only in-frame clonotypes and omits some of them. The sample consists of about 78,000 clones, approximately 70% of them appearing once. The material sequenced was PBMCs. This receptor was obtained from a woman in her thirties or forties in good health and CMV-seropositive.

In DNA, the CDR3 is TGTGCCTGGGACAGGGATAGTACGCAGTATTTT. It yields the protein CAWDRDSTQYF. The gene calls are TRBV30 and TRBJ2-3, with TRBD1 matching over 7 bases. The CDR3 is 11 amino acids. Germline V gene sequence: CDR1 GTSNPN, CDR2 SVGIG (reference sequence). The trim removed 5 bases at V and 8 bases at J, leaving 4 bases unmatched.